These 30 T cell receptor beta chains came from one sample sequenced in a study of human T cells and chemical hapten exposure. TCRdb re-called the RACE reads with MiXCR, one entry per CDR3 protein. Of around 130,000 distinct CDR3 sequences listed, 11% are singletons. Noted time point: patch test 3, about 24 weeks after DPC sensitization. Treatment of the sample: therapeutic diphenylcyclopropenone sensitization with weekly scalp DPC. The material sequenced was whole blood, taken in connection with sensitization to the hapten diphenylcyclopropenone (DPC). These receptors were taken from a woman aged 45-65 years with alopecia areata. Some clones in this sample may be carry-over from other donors' samples.

In its sample, this clonotype was seen a few times. V gene TRBV28 combines with J gene TRBJ2-7, with TRBD1 matching 7 bases. CDR3 length: 16 residues. The V gene's germline CDR1 is MDHEN and CDR2 SYDVKM. V shed 4 bases and J 4 bases; nucleotides not matched to a gene: 13. This CDR3 is CASSYPREGGKYEQYF. CDR3 DNA sequence: TGTGCCAGCAGTTACCCGAGGGAAGGGGGCAAGTACGAGCAGTACTTC. Full variable domain (outside the CDR3, taken from reference TRBV28 and TRBJ2-7): DVKVTQSSRYLVKRTGEKVFLECVQDMDHENMFWYRQDPGLGLRLIYFSYDVKMKEKGDIPEGYSVSREKKERFSLILESASTNQTSMYLCASSYPREGGKYEQYFGPGTRLTVT.

This clonotype was detected only a few times. The V gene is TRBV12-3 or TRBV12-4, the J gene TRBJ2-3; D unclear. Trimming took 6 bases from V and 3 from J, leaving 22 bases between them. The length of the CDR3 is 17 residues. The CDR3 spells CASSSNFGDRRTDTQYF. As DNA, the CDR3 is TGTGCCAGCAGCTCTAATTTCGGTGACCGACGGACAGATACGCAGTATTTT.

This clonotype was detected a few times. V gene TRBV4-2 combines with J gene TRBJ1-3; unclear D gene. The V gene's germline CDR1 is LGHNA and CDR2 YNFKEQ. V lost 1 base to trimming and J lost 4 bases, with 20 bases between them. CDR3 length equals 18 residues. The CDR3 DNA sequence: TGTGCCAGCAGCCAAGGGCCAGCTGGGGTGAGCTCGGGAAACACCATATATTTT. Protein: CASSQGPAGVSSGNTIYF.

This chain joins TRBV6-6 and TRBJ2-5; D uncertain. CDR3 length: 14 amino acids. V gave up 5 bases and J gave up 1 base, with 11 bases separating them. Looked up from germline, CDR1 is MNHNY and CDR2 is SVGAGI (reference sequence). The CDR3 DNA is TGTGCCAGCAGTCCATATGGGCCCCAAGAGACCCAGTACTTC. Its protein product is CASSPYGPQETQYF.

This chain connects TRBV7-8 to TRBJ2-3; D is ambiguous. CDR3 length: 12 amino acids. The V gene lost 6 bases and the J gene lost 5 bases, with 9 bases spanning the gap. Per germline, CDR1 SGHVS and CDR2 FQNEAQ. The CDR3: CASSPVRDTQYF. CDR3 bases: TGTGCCAGCAGTCCCGTGAGAGATACGCAGTATTTT. Based on the CDR3 plus reference TRBV7-8 and TRBJ2-3, the full variable domain is GAGVSQSPRYKVAKRGQDVALRCDPISGHVSLFWYQQALGQGPEFLTYFQNEAQLDKSGLPSDRFFAERPEGSVSTLKIQRTQQEDSAVYLCASSPVRDTQYFGPGTRLTVL.

The chain employs TRBV28 and TRBJ2-4; perhaps D is TRBD1 or TRBD2 (5 bases each). This CDR3 has 15 residues. CDR1 is MDHEN and CDR2 is SYDVKM in the germline V gene. V shed 4 bases and J shed 5 bases, with 15 bases lying between them. This CDR3 is CASSYGDRFQNIQYF. The CDR3 nucleotides read TGTGCCAGCAGTTACGGGGACCGGTTCCAAAACATTCAGTACTTC.

This clonotype appeared a few times. V gene TRBV15 combines with J gene TRBJ2-7; D may match TRBD1 or TRBD2 (5 bases each). The CDR3 contains 13 residues. Per the germline V gene, CDR1 is LNHNV and CDR2 is YYDKDF (reference sequence). Trimming shortened V by 1 base and J by 6 bases, and 10 bases separated the two germline ends. The CDR3 region is CATSRGGASEQYF. In DNA, the CDR3 is TGTGCCACCAGCAGAGGAGGGGCGAGCGAGCAGTACTTC.

This clonotype came up a few times. DNA of the CDR3: TGTGCCAGCAGTTGTGCAGGGCCCGGGAGAGCTTTCTTT. Amino acid sequence: CASSCAGPGRAFF. This sequence joins TRBV28 and TRBJ1-1; TRBD1 is a possible D gene (5 bases). The V end lost 4 bases, the J end lost 10 bases, and 16 bases lay between the germline ends. The CDR3 extends over 13 amino acids. Germline CDR1 and CDR2: MDHEN and SYDVKM. The whole variable domain, remainder taken from reference TRBV28 and TRBJ1-1, is DVKVTQSSRYLVKRTGEKVFLECVQDMDHENMFWYRQDPGLGLRLIYFSYDVKMKEKGDIPEGYSVSREKKERFSLILESASTNQTSMYLCASSCAGPGRAFFGQGTRLTVV.

This clonotype was counted a single time. The V call is TRBV4-1, the J call TRBJ2-5; a possible D gene is TRBD1 (6 bases). There are 13 residues in the CDR3. CDR1 MGHRA and CDR2 YSYEKL come from the germline V gene. Trimming shortened V by 0 bases and J by 5 bases, and 7 bases separated the two germline ends. Here the CDR3 reads CASSQDRGETQYF. CDR3 nucleotide sequence: TGCGCCAGCAGCCAAGATAGGGGGGAGACCCAGTACTTC.

This clonotype appeared a few times. The chain uses TRBV29-1 and TRBJ1-1; TRBD1 matches at 9 bases. Germline V lookup: CDR1 SQVTM, CDR2 ANQGSEA. The CDR3 totals 13 residues. V lost 4 bases and J lost 5; bases outside the gene matches: 5. Here the CDR3 reads CSVVKGQGTEAFF. Here the CDR3 DNA reads TGCAGCGTTGTGAAAGGACAGGGGACTGAAGCTTTCTTT.

The V gene is TRBV7-2, the J gene TRBJ1-5; 9 positions agree with TRBD1. The CDR3 consists of 15 residues. Germline-derived CDR1 and CDR2 are SGHTA and FQGNSA. V was pared by 6 bases and J by 1 base, with 4 bases of the junction left unmatched. This CDR3 reads CASSFDRGSNQPQHF. Here the CDR3 DNA reads TGTGCCAGCAGTTTCGACAGGGGGAGCAATCAGCCCCAGCATTTT.

This clonotype turned up a few times. The chain links TRBV9 to TRBJ2-7; D is possibly TRBD2 (7 bases). V lost 3 bases, J lost 2 bases, and 12 bases lay in between. This CDR3 contains 14 residues. Per germline, CDR1 SGDLS and CDR2 YYNGEE. The CDR3 DNA reads TGTGCCAGCAGCGAGGGGGGGGTGACCTACGAGCAGTACTTC. It specifies CASSEGGVTYEQYF.

V gene TRBV27 combines with J gene TRBJ2-5, with D perhaps TRBD1 or TRBD2 (5 bases each). Trimming removed 6 bases from V and 2 bases from J, with 19 bases in between. The CDR3 is made up of 16 amino acids. Germline V gives CDR1 MNHEY, CDR2 SMNVEV (reference sequence). As DNA, the CDR3 is TGTGCCAGCAGCCCGACAGAGGACTGGACGCAAGAGACCCAGTACTTC. It yields the protein CASSPTEDWTQETQYF.

This chain uses TRBV9 with TRBJ2-5; TRBD1 matches at 9 bases. Germline lookup yields CDR1 SGDLS and CDR2 YYNGEE. With 0 bases clipped from V and 5 bases from J, the junction kept 14 bases outside the gene matches. This CDR3 contains 18 residues. This chain's CDR3 is CASSVEGTGIWGVETQYF. As DNA, the CDR3 is TGTGCCAGCAGCGTAGAAGGGACAGGGATCTGGGGCGTGGAGACCCAGTACTTC.

This sequence joins TRBV7-9 and TRBJ1-4, with D unclear. V was shortened by 2 bases and J by 7 bases, with 14 bases between the two germline ends. This CDR3 has 15 amino acids. The V gene's germline CDR1 is SEHNR and CDR2 FQNEAQ (reference sequence). Here the CDR3 DNA reads TGTGCCAGCAGCTTACGGAAGGAGCCTCGTGAAAAACTGTTTTTT. The encoded protein is CASSLRKEPREKLFF.

This clonotype was counted ten times or more. CDR3 amino acids: CASSQTGTLYQETQYF. The CDR3, as DNA: TGTGCCAGCAGTCAGACAGGGACACTGTACCAAGAGACCCAGTACTTC. The rearrangement uses TRBV7-8 and TRBJ2-5; 7 nucleotides align to TRBD1. CDR3 size: 16 residues. Trimming removed 6 bases from V and 0 bases from J; junction bases left unmatched: 10. In germline, CDR1 is SGHVS, CDR2 FQNEAQ. Combining the CDR3 with reference TRBV7-8 and TRBJ2-5 gives the whole variable domain GAGVSQSPRYKVAKRGQDVALRCDPISGHVSLFWYQQALGQGPEFLTYFQNEAQLDKSGLPSDRFFAERPEGSVSTLKIQRTQQEDSAVYLCASSQTGTLYQETQYFGPGTRLLVL.

This clonotype was found many times. The chain carries TRBV15 and TRBJ2-3; possibly TRBD2 for D (5 bases). The germline V gene has CDR1 LNHNV and CDR2 YYDKDF (reference sequence). The CDR3 loop spans 14 amino acids. With 1 base removed from V and 3 bases from J, the gap between germline ends came to 8 bases. The CDR3 sequence is CATSRGGETDTQYF. As DNA, the CDR3 is TGTGCCACCAGCAGAGGGGGAGAGACAGATACGCAGTATTTT.

The sample holds a few counts of this clonotype. The chain joins TRBV5-8 to TRBJ2-5, with D unclear. Trimming left V 6 bases short and J 0 bases short, with 9 bases between. The CDR3 spans 13 residues. CDR1 is SGHTS and CDR2 is YDEGEE in the germline V gene. The CDR3 DNA is TGTGCCAGCACCGACACAGACCAAGAGACCCAGTACTTC. This translates into CASTDTDQETQYF. Supplemented by reference TRBV5-8 and TRBJ2-5, the full variable domain reads EAGVTQSPTHLIKTRGQQATLRCSPISGHTSVYWYQQALGLGLQFLLWYDEGEERNRGNFPPRFSGRQFPNYSSELNVNALELEDSALYLCASTDTDQETQYFGPGTRLLVL.

The chain joins TRBV5-4 to TRBJ2-7; no reliable D call. Germline CDR1 SGHNT, CDR2 YYREEE (reference sequence). The CDR3 runs 13 residues. Trimming took off 5 bases at V and 1 base at J, with 10 bases between the two ends. CDR3 bases: TGTGCCAGCAGTTCTCGACTGTCCTACGAGCAGTACTTC. It encodes CASSSRLSYEQYF.

The chain carries TRBV6-5 and TRBJ1-4, with no clear D. Trimming pared 6 bases from V and 8 bases from J, leaving 10 bases between. Germline V CDR1 and CDR2: MNHEY, SVGAGI. CDR3 length: 12 amino acids. CDR3 residues: CASRTTGEKLFF. The CDR3 DNA reads as TGTGCCAGCAGAACAACCGGGGAAAAACTGTTTTTT.

This clonotype showed up just a few times. The chain links TRBV6-6 to TRBJ2-3; D is unclear. Germline values: CDR1 MNHNY, CDR2 SVGAGI (reference sequence). The CDR3 extends over 12 amino acids. Deletions cut 6 bases from V and 2 bases from J, with 6 bases between. The CDR3 spells CASSKYTDTQYF. Written as DNA, the CDR3 is TGTGCCAGCAGCAAGTACACAGATACGCAGTATTTT.

In its sample, this clonotype was seen a few times. This chain uses TRBV2 with TRBJ2-3; 10 bases are a match to TRBD2. V was clipped by 7 bases and J by 0 bases; unmatched bases: 4. The germline V gene has CDR1 SNHLY and CDR2 FYNNEI. The CDR3 sequence is 15 residues long. CDR3 loop: CASIKTSGSTDTQYF. The CDR3 DNA sequence: TGTGCCAGCATCAAGACTAGCGGGAGCACAGATACGCAGTATTTT.

The V call is TRBV7-2, the J call TRBJ1-4; a possible D gene is TRBD1 (6 bases). Germline CDR1 and CDR2: SGHTA and FQGNSA. The CDR3 has 16 amino acids. The ends were cut back, 0 bases at V and 5 bases at J, with 13 bases in the middle. CDR3 in amino acids: CASSLALRGANEKLFF. DNA of the CDR3: TGTGCCAGCAGCTTAGCGCTTAGGGGGGCAAATGAAAAACTGTTTTTT. Full variable domain (missing parts from reference TRBV7-2 and TRBJ1-4): GAGVSQSPSNKVTEKGKDVELRCDPISGHTALYWYRQSLGQGLEFLIYFQGNSAPDKSGLPSDRFSAERTGGSVSTLTIQRTQQEDSAVYLCASSLALRGANEKLFFGSGTQLSVL.

The V and J genes are TRBV12-3 or TRBV12-4 and TRBJ2-4, with D perhaps TRBD1 or TRBD2 (7 bases each). The CDR3 totals 15 residues. The ends were cut back, 8 bases at V and 0 bases at J, with 14 bases in the middle. The CDR3 sequence is CASSQGGLAKNIQYF. The DNA for the CDR3 is TGTGCCAGCTCCCAGGGGGGGTTAGCCAAAAACATTCAGTACTTC.

This clonotype has just a few counts. The V and J genes are TRBV11-1 and TRBJ2-7; tentative D call: TRBD2 (6 bases). CDR1 and CDR2 (germline): SGHAT, FQDESV (reference sequence). The V and J ends lost 4 bases and 4 bases respectively, with 11 bases between them. The CDR3 has 13 residues. CDR3 bases: TGTGCCAGCAGCTGGGACGGGAGATACGAGCAGTACTTC. This translates into CASSWDGRYEQYF.

This clonotype was detected only a few times. The chain uses TRBV28 and TRBJ2-7, with D possibly TRBD2 on 5 matching bases. Trimming took 2 bases from V and 4 from J, leaving 15 bases between them. In germline, CDR1 is MDHEN, CDR2 SYDVKM. This CDR3 has 15 residues. CDR3 sequence reads: CASSLRVLALYEQYF. In nucleotides, the CDR3 is TGTGCCAGCAGTTTACGGGTTCTAGCACTATACGAGCAGTACTTC.

The chain joins TRBV3-1 to TRBJ1-1; perhaps TRBD1 as D (5 bases). This CDR3 contains 14 residues. Germline CDR1 is LGHDT and CDR2 is YNNKEL (reference sequence). V was shortened by 1 base and J by 3 bases, with 9 bases between the two germline ends. The DNA of the CDR3 is TGTGCCAGCAGCCAAGTGGGGGGGGACACTGAAGCTTTCTTT. Protein: CASSQVGGDTEAFF.

This clonotype was counted a few times. The rearrangement joins TRBV6-1 to TRBJ2-2, with D tentatively TRBD1 (5 bases). The length of the CDR3 is 13 residues. CDR1 and CDR2 from the germline V gene are MNHNS and SASEGT. Trimming cost V 5 bases and J 6 bases, with 10 bases left between them. For the CDR3, the DNA is TGTGCCAGCAGTACCAGGGTCGCCGGGGAGCTGTTTTTT. It translates to CASSTRVAGELFF.

This clonotype appeared once. The CDR3 protein is CASSLRGGGSTDTQYF. The CDR3 region has the DNA TGTGCCAGCAGCTTACGAGGCGGGGGAAGCACAGATACGCAGTATTTT. The J gene is TRBJ2-3, the V gene TRBV7-6; 7 positions match TRBD2. From germline, CDR1 is SGHVS and CDR2 FNYEAQ. CDR3 length: 16 amino acids. J was trimmed by 0 bases and V by 2 bases; bases with no gene match: 5.

J is TRBJ1-5 and V is TRBV12-3 or TRBV12-4; D uncertain. V lost 7 bases, J lost 2 bases, and 12 bases lay in between. The CDR3 loop spans 14 amino acids. CDR3 amino acids: CASTPGPGNQPQHF. The DNA for the CDR3 is TGTGCCAGCACCCCCGGGCCGGGCAATCAGCCCCAGCATTTT.